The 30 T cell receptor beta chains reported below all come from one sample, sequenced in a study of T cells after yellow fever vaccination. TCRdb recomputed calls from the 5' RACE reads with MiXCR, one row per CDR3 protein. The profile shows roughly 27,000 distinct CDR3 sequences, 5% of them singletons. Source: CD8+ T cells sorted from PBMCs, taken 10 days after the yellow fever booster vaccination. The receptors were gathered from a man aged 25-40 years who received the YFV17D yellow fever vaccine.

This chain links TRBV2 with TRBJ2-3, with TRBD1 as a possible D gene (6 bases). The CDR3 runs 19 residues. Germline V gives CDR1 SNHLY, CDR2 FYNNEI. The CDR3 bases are TGTACCTTCAGTTTAGTGTCGGTGGTCGGAACAGGGTACACAGATACGCAGTATTTT. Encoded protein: CTFSLVSVVGTGYTDTQYF.

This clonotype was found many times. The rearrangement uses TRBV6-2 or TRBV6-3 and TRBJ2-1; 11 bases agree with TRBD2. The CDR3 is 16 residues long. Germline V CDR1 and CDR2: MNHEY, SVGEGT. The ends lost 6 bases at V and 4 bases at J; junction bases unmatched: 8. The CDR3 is CASRTSGSYGYNEQFF. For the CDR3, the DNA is TGTGCCAGCAGAACTAGCGGGAGTTACGGGTACAATGAGCAGTTCTTC.

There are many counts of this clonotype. CDR3 coding DNA: TGCGCCAGCAGCCAGCTCGAGGGAGATACGCAGTATTTT. Encoded protein: CASSQLEGDTQYF. The genes are TRBV4-3 and TRBJ2-3; possible D gene TRBD2, 5 bases. This CDR3 has 13 amino acids. CDR1 is LGHNA and CDR2 is YSLEER in the germline V gene. Trimming shortened V by 3 bases and J by 5 bases, and 9 bases separated the two germline ends.

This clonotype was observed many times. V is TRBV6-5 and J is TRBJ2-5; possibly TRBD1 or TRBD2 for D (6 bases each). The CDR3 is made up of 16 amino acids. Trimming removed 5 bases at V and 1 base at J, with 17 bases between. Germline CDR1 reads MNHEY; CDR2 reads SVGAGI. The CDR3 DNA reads TGTGCCAGCAGTATCCTCGTAGGAGGGGGCCAAGAGACCCAGTACTTC. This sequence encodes CASSILVGGGQETQYF.

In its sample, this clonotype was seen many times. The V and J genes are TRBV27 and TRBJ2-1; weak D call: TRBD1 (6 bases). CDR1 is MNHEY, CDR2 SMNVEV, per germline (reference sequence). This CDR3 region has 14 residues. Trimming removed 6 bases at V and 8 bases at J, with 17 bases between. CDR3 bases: TGTGCCAGCAGCTCCTACACAGGGAACGATGAGCAGTTCTTC. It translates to CASSSYTGNDEQFF.

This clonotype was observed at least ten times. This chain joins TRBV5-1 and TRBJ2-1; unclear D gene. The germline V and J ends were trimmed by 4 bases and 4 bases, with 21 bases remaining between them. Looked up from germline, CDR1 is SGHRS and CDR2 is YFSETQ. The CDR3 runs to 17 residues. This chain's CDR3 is CASSPGVDRGLYNEQFF. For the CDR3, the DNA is TGCGCCAGCAGCCCCGGAGTGGACCGAGGCTTATACAATGAGCAGTTCTTC.

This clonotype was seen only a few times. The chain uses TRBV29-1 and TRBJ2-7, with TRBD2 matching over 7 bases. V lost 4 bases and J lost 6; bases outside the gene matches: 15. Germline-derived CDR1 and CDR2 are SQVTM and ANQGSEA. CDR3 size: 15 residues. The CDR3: CSVGGGNVPGGEQYF. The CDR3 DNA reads TGCAGCGTTGGGGGAGGGAACGTCCCCGGGGGCGAGCAGTACTTC.

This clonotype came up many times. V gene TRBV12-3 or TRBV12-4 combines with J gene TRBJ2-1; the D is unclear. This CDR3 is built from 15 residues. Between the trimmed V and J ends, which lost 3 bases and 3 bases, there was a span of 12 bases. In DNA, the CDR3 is TGTGCCAGCAGTTTTGTTACTACCATCTACAATGAGCAGTTCTTC. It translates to CASSFVTTIYNEQFF.

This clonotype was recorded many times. DNA of the CDR3: TGCAGTGCTAGTGAGGGGACCGGCGCGTACGAGCAGTACTTC. Residues: CSASEGTGAYEQYF. The J gene is TRBJ2-7, the V gene TRBV20-1, with D perhaps given as TRBD1 or TRBD2 (5 bases each). Trimming cost V 3 bases and J 4 bases, with 16 bases left between them. Looked up from germline, CDR1 is DFQATT and CDR2 is SNEGSKA (reference sequence). The CDR3 runs 14 residues.

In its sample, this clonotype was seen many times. CDR3 loop: CASSYRGRGHEKLFF. DNA for the CDR3: TGTGCCAGCAGTTACCGAGGAAGGGGGCATGAAAAACTGTTTTTT. The chain combines TRBV6-5 with TRBJ1-4; 7 bases are shared with TRBD1. The germline V gene encodes CDR1 MNHEY and CDR2 SVGAGI. Losses at the gene ends were 2 bases for V and 6 bases for J; bases not matched to a gene: 6. The length of the CDR3 is 15 residues.

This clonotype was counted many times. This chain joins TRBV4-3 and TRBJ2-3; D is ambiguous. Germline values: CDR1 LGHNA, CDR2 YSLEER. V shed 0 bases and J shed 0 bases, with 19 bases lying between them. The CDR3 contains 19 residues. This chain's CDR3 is CASSQDPVAAASSTDTQYF. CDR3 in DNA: TGCGCCAGCAGCCAAGATCCAGTAGCAGCCGCTTCTAGCACAGATACGCAGTATTTT.

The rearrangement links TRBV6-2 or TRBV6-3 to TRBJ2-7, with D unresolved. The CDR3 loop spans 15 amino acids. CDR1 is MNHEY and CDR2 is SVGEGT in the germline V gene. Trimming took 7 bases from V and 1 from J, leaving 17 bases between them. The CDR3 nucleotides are TGTGCCAGCAAAGACCCCCAGCGCGCGTCCTACGAGCAGTACTTC. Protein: CASKDPQRASYEQYF.

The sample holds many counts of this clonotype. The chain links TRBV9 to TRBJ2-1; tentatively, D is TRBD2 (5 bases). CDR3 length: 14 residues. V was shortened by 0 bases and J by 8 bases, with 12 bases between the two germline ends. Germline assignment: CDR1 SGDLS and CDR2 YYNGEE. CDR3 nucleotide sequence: TGTGCCAGCAGCGTAGGAGGCGGGTGGGATGAGCAGTTCTTC. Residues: CASSVGGGWDEQFF.

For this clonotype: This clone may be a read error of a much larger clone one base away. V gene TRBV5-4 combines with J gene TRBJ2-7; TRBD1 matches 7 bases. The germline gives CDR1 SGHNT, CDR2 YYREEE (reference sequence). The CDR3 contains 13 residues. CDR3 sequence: CARSFQGDYEQYF. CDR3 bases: TGTGCCAGGAGCTTCCAGGGGGACTACGAGCAGTACTTC.

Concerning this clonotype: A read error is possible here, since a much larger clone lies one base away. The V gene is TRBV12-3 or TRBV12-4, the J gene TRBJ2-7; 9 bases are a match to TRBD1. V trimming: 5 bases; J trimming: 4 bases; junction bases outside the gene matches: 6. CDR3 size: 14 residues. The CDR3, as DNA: TGTGCCAGCAGTCACGGGACAGGGTGTTACGAGCAGTACTTC. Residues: CASSHGTGCYEQYF.

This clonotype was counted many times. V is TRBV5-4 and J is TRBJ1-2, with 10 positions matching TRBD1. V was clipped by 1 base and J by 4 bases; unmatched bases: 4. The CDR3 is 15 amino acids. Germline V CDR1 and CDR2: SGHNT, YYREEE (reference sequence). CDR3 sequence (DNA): TGTGCCAGCAGCTTGCCGGGACAGGGGAGCTATGGCTACACCTTC. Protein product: CASSLPGQGSYGYTF.

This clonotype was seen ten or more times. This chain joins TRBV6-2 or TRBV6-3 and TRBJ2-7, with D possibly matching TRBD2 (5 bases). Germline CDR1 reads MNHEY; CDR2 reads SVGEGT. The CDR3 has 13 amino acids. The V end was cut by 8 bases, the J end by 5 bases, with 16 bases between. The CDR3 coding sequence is TGTGCCAGCTTTGGAGACTATATGAACGAGCAGTACTTC. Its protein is CASFGDYMNEQYF.

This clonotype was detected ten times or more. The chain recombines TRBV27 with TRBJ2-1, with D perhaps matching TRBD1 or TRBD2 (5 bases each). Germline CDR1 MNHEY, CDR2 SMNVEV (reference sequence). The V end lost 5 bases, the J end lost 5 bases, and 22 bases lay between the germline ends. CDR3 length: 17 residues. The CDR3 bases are TGTGCCAGCAGTCTGATACCCCATGGGGGTTCTCACAATGAGCAGTTCTTC. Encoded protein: CASSLIPHGGSHNEQFF.

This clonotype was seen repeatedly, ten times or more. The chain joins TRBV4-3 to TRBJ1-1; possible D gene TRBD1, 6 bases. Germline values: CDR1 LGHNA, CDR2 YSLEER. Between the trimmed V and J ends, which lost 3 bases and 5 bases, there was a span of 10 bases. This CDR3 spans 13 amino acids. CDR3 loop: CASSQGQGTEAFF. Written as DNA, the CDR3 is TGCGCCAGCAGCCAGGGGCAGGGGACTGAAGCTTTCTTT.

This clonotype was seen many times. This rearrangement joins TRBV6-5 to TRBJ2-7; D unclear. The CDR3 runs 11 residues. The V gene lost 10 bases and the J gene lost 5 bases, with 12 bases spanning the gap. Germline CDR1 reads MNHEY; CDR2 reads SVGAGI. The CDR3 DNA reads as TGTGCCACGGCAACGTCCCACGAGCAGTACTTC. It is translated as CATATSHEQYF.

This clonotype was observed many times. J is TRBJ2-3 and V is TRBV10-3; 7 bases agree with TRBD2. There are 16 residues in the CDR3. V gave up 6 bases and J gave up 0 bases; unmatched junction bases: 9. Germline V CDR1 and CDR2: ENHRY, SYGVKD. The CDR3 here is CAIRPGTTSSTDTQYF. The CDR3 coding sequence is TGTGCCATCAGGCCCGGGACTACTTCTAGCACAGATACGCAGTATTTT.

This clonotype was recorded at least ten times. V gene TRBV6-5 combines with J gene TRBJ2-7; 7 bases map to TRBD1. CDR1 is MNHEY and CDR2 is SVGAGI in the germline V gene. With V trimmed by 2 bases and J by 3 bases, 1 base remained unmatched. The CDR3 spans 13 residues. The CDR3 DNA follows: TGTGCCAGCAGTTACGACAGGGACTACGAGCAGTACTTC. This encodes CASSYDRDYEQYF.

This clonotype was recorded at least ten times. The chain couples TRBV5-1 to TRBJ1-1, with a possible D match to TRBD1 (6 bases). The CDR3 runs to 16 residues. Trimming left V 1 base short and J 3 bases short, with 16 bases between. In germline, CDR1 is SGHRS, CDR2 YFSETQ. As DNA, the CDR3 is TGCGCCAGCAGCTTGTATTCTGCAGGGGCGGACACTGAAGCTTTCTTT. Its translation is CASSLYSAGADTEAFF.

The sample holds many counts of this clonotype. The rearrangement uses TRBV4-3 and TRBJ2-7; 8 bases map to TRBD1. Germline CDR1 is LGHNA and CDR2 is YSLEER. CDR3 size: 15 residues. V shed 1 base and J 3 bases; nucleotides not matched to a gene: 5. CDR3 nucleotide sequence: TGCGCCAGCAGCCAAGGGACAGGGTTTATCTACGAGCAGTACTTC. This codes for CASSQGTGFIYEQYF.

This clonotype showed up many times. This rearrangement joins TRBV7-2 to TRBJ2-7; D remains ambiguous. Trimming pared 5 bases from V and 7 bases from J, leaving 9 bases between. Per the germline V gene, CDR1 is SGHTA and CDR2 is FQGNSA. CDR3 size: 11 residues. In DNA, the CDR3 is TGTGCCAGCAGCCTCTCCGGTGAGCAGTACTTC. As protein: CASSLSGEQYF.

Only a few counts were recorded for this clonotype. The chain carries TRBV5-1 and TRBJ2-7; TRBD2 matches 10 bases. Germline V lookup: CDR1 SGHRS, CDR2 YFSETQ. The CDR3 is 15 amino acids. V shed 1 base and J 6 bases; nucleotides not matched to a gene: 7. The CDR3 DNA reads TGCGCCAGCAGCTTGAGTCTAGCGGGAGTGGTCGAGCAGTACTTC. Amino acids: CASSLSLAGVVEQYF. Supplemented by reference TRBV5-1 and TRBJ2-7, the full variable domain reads KAGVTQTPRYLIKTRGQQVTLSCSPISGHRSVSWYQQTPGQGLQFLFEYFSETQRNKGNFPGRFSGRQFSNSRSEMNVSTLELGDSALYLCASSLSLAGVVEQYFGPGTRLTVT.

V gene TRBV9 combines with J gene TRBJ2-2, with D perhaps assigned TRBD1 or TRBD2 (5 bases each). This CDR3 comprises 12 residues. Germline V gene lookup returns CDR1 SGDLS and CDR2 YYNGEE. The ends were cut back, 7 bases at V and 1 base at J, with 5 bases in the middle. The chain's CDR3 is CASGGNTGELFF. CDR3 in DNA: TGTGCCAGCGGGGGGAACACCGGGGAGCTGTTTTTT.

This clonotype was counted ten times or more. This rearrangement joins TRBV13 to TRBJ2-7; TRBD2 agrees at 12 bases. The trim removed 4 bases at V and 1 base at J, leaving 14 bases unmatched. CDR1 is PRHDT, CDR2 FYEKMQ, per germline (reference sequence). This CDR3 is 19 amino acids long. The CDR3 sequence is CASSSQRLAGEGGSYEQYF. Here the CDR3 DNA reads TGTGCCAGCAGCTCACAACGACTAGCGGGAGAGGGGGGATCCTACGAGCAGTACTTC. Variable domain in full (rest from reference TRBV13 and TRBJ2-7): AAGVIQSPRHLIKEKRETATLKCYPIPRHDTVYWYQQGPGQDPQFLISFYEKMQSDKGSIPDRFSAQQFSDYHSELNMSSLELGDSALYFCASSSQRLAGEGGSYEQYFGPGTRLTVT.

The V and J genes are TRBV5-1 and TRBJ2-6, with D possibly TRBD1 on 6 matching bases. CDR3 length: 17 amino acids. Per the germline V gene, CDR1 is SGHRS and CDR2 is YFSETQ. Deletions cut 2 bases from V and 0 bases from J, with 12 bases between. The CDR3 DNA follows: TGCGCCAGCAGCTTCGAGGACAGTAACTCTGGGGCCAACGTCCTGACTTTC. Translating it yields CASSFEDSNSGANVLTF.

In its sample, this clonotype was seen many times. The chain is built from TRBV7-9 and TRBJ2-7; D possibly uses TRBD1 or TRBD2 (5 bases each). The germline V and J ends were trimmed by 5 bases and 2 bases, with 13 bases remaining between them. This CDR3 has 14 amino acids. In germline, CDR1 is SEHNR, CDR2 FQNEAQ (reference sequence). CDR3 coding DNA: TGTGCCAGCAGCCCCGGGACGCCAGCCTACGAGCAGTACTTC. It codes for CASSPGTPAYEQYF.